The 25 T cell receptor beta chains in this list originate from one sample, sequenced in a study of Ad26.COV2.S vaccination and SARS-CoV-2 variants. The treatment is: 15 to 20 received Ad26.COV2.S at low or high dose, single or two shots; a few received placebo; per-sample allocation not given. Sampling took place 63 days after the first vaccine or placebo injection. Sequenced by immunoSEQ multiplex PCR; TCRdb stores in-frame clones only, minus some. The sample contains approximately 300,000 clones, roughly 80% of which appear only once. The sequenced sample was peripheral blood, obtained in a trial of Ad26.COV2.S vaccine versus placebo. The source is a person aged 18 to 65 who received the Ad26.COV2.S COVID-19 vaccine or a placebo.

Details on this clone: Other DNA sequences in this specimen translate into the identical CDR3. The chain uses TRBV3-1 (or the pseudogene TRBV3-2) and TRBJ2-7; the D is unclear. The CDR3 totals 11 residues. V lost 1 base and J 5 bases, leaving 3 bases between the germline ends. Per germline, CDR1 LGHDT and CDR2 YNNKEL (reference sequence). The CDR3 coding sequence is TGTGCCAGCAGCCAAGTACACGAGCAGTACTTC. Translated: CASSQVHEQYF.

This sequence joins TRBV19 and TRBJ2-3; 10 nucleotides align to TRBD2. Trimming took 6 bases from V and 4 from J; bases not matched to a gene: 1. Germline CDR1 and CDR2: LNHDA and SQIVND (reference sequence). The CDR3 is made up of 13 amino acids. CDR3 region: CASRSGGADTQYF. The CDR3 nucleotides are TGTGCCAGTAGGAGCGGGGGGGCAGATACGCAGTATTTT.

The CDR3 bases are TGTGCCAGCACCCAGGGACGGTTGGGCACCGGGGAGCTGTTTTTT. Translated: CASTQGRLGTGELFF. This chain joins TRBV6-6 and TRBJ2-2, with D tentatively TRBD1 or TRBD2 (5 bases each). Germline V gene data show CDR1 as MNHNY and CDR2 as SVGAGI (reference sequence). The CDR3 is 15 amino acids. Trimming left V 7 bases short and J 4 bases short, with 16 bases between.

The chain has TRBV5-3 and TRBJ2-1; D is undetermined. TRBV5-3 carries the ORF label, with uncertain function. The CDR3 totals 10 residues. V lost 8 bases, J lost 5 bases, and 5 bases lay in between. The CDR3 spells CARINNEQFF. CDR3 nucleotides: TGTGCCAGGATAAACAATGAGCAGTTCTTC.

The CDR3 sequence is CASSRDGGAGTGELFF. Written as DNA, the CDR3 is TGCGCCAGCAGCCGCGATGGAGGGGCGGGGACCGGGGAGCTGTTTTTT. The chain joins TRBV5-1 to TRBJ2-2, with D tentatively TRBD2 (6 bases). Germline V gives CDR1 SGHRS, CDR2 YFSETQ. The length of the CDR3 is 16 residues. Trimming removed 4 bases from V and 5 bases from J, with 18 bases in between.

The rearrangement joins TRBV11-2 to TRBJ2-6; the D gene could be TRBD1 or TRBD2 (5 bases each). CDR1 is SGHAT, CDR2 FQNNGV, per germline. V gave up 3 bases and J gave up 0 bases, with 12 bases separating them. CDR3 length: 17 amino acids. CDR3 in DNA: TGTGCCAGCAGCTTGGGGGTTGGTGCCTCTGGGGCCAACGTCCTGACTTTC. Protein: CASSLGVGASGANVLTF.

This sequence joins TRBV25-1 and TRBJ1-4; D is unclear. This CDR3 spans 12 amino acids. Germline V lookup: CDR1 MGHDK, CDR2 SYGVNS. V lost 3 bases and J 11 bases, leaving 10 bases between the germline ends. The DNA for the CDR3 is TGTGCCAGCAGTGAGTCAGTCGGGAAACTGTTTTTT. It is translated as CASSESVGKLFF.

This chain links TRBV9 with TRBJ2-3; D may be TRBD2 (5 bases). The CDR3 has 15 amino acids. Deletions cut 0 bases from V and 5 bases from J, with 13 bases between. CDR1 is SGDLS and CDR2 is YYNGEE in the germline V gene. For the CDR3, the DNA is TGTGCCAGCAGCGTAGGAATAGCGCGAGGAGATACGCAGTATTTT. It yields the protein CASSVGIARGDTQYF.

CDR3 loop: CASSFPRTGIRYF. The CDR3 coding sequence is TGTGCCAGCAGTTTCCCCCGGACAGGCATACGGTACTTC. The chain combines TRBV28 with TRBJ2-7; 7 bases fit TRBD1. The V gene end was trimmed by 3 bases and the J gene end by 12 bases; junction bases not matched to a gene: 11. This CDR3 comprises 13 residues. Germline CDR1 reads MDHEN; CDR2 reads SYDVKM. The variable domain in full, completed from reference TRBV28 and TRBJ2-7, reads DVKVTQSSRYLVKRTGEKVFLECVQDMDHENMFWYRQDPGLGLRLIYFSYDVKMKEKGDIPEGYSVSREKKERFSLILESASTNQTSMYLCASSFPRTGIRYFGPGTRLTVT.

CDR3: CAISVQGVENSPLHF. Here the CDR3 DNA reads TGTGCCATCAGTGTACAGGGGGTTGAGAATTCACCCCTCCACTTT. The rearrangement uses TRBV10-3 and TRBJ1-6, with 8 nucleotides matching TRBD1. V shed 4 bases, J shed 7 bases, and the junction held 6 bases outside the gene matches. Germline CDR1 ENHRY, CDR2 SYGVKD. The CDR3 loop spans 15 amino acids.

This chain joins TRBV12-3 or TRBV12-4 and TRBJ1-1; D remains unclear. This CDR3 contains 13 residues. The V gene lost 3 bases and the J gene lost 5 bases, with 10 bases spanning the gap. The CDR3 protein is CASSLMAGTEAFF. The CDR3 DNA is TGTGCCAGCAGTTTGATGGCTGGTACTGAAGCTTTCTTT.

This chain links TRBV11-1 with TRBJ1-6; D is unresolved. Germline assignment: CDR1 SGHAT and CDR2 FQDESV (reference sequence). The length of the CDR3 is 15 residues. Trimming shortened V by 5 bases and J by 7 bases, and 15 bases separated the two germline ends. As DNA, the CDR3 is TGTGCCAGCAGCCCACGGACGTTGGGAAATTCACCCCTCCACTTT. It encodes CASSPRTLGNSPLHF.

The V gene is TRBV28, the J gene TRBJ1-4; 8 bases match TRBD1. In germline, CDR1 is MDHEN, CDR2 SYDVKM. This CDR3 has 15 residues. With 5 bases clipped from V and 8 bases from J, the junction kept 10 bases outside the gene matches. The CDR3 sequence is CASSPPDRGGEKLFF. In nucleotides, the CDR3 is TGTGCCAGCAGTCCCCCCGACAGGGGTGGAGAAAAACTGTTTTTT. The complete variable domain, with remaining parts taken from reference TRBV28 and TRBJ1-4, reads DVKVTQSSRYLVKRTGEKVFLECVQDMDHENMFWYRQDPGLGLRLIYFSYDVKMKEKGDIPEGYSVSREKKERFSLILESASTNQTSMYLCASSPPDRGGEKLFFGSGTQLSVL.

The V call is TRBV5-8, the J call TRBJ1-4; D is unclear. V was pared by 6 bases and J by 8 bases, with 14 bases between. This CDR3 comprises 13 residues. Germline values: CDR1 SGHTS, CDR2 YDEGEE. CDR3 sequence: CASTRELGEKLFF. DNA of the CDR3: TGTGCCAGCACAAGGGAGTTGGGGGAAAAACTGTTTTTT.

The V call is TRBV12-5, the J call TRBJ2-2, with D perhaps matching TRBD1 (5 bases). From germline, CDR1 is LGHNT and CDR2 FRNRAP. There are 14 residues in the CDR3. Deletions cut 7 bases from V and 4 bases from J, with 13 bases between. The chain's CDR3 is CASAKDQGTGELFF. The CDR3 coding sequence is TGTGCTAGTGCAAAGGACCAGGGCACCGGGGAGCTGTTTTTT.

V and J are TRBV11-3 and TRBJ1-4; D is uncertain. Trimming left V 10 bases short and J 3 bases short, with 24 bases between. Germline V lookup: CDR1 SGHNT, CDR2 YENEEA. The CDR3 is 17 residues long. CDR3 in amino acids: CATGETVPRKPNEKLFF. In nucleotides, the CDR3 is TGTGCCACCGGGGAGACGGTTCCCCGGAAGCCTAATGAAAAACTGTTTTTT.

This chain connects TRBV3-1 (or the pseudogene TRBV3-2) to TRBJ1-2; possible D gene TRBD1, 6 bases. Germline V lookup: CDR1 LGHDT, CDR2 YNNKEL (reference sequence). This CDR3 contains 14 residues. Trimming removed 3 bases from V and 4 bases from J, with 12 bases in between. CDR3 DNA: TGTGCCAGCAGCCATGCCGGACAGAGCTATGGCTACACCTTC. Protein: CASSHAGQSYGYTF.

The chain couples TRBV5-4 to TRBJ1-4; a weak D match, TRBD1 (6 bases). Germline loops: CDR1 SGHNT, CDR2 YYREEE (reference sequence). This CDR3 comprises 13 residues. Between the trimmed V and J ends, which lost 1 base and 8 bases, there was a span of 9 bases. The CDR3 spells CASSLSQGEKLFF. The CDR3 nucleotides are TGTGCCAGCAGCTTGTCCCAGGGGGAAAAACTGTTTTTT.

This rearrangement joins TRBV4-1 to TRBJ2-1, with D possibly being TRBD1 or TRBD2 (6 bases each). V shed 4 bases and J shed 0 bases, with 10 bases lying between them. Germline V gene data show CDR1 as MGHRA and CDR2 as YSYEKL. The CDR3 runs 15 residues. CDR3 in amino acids: CASSLRGASYNEQFF. In DNA, the CDR3 is TGCGCCAGCAGCCTTAGGGGGGCCTCCTACAATGAGCAGTTCTTC.

This clone appeared a single time. V and J are TRBV5-6 and TRBJ2-7; 7 bases match TRBD2. This CDR3 is 14 amino acids long. V trimming: 8 bases; J trimming: 0 bases; junction bases outside the gene matches: 8. Germline loops: CDR1 SGHDT, CDR2 YYEEEE. The CDR3 coding sequence is TGTGCCAGTAGCAGAGGGACTACCTCCTACGAGCAGTACTTC. This encodes CASSRGTTSYEQYF.

The chain links TRBV6-5 to TRBJ1-1, with D hard to call. This CDR3 has 16 residues. V was pared by 4 bases and J by 2 bases, with 17 bases between. Germline V lookup: CDR1 MNHEY, CDR2 SVGAGI. For the CDR3, the DNA is TGTGCCAGCAGTTCGATACCGCGGACGGAAAACACTGAAGCTTTCTTT. It is translated as CASSSIPRTENTEAFF.

This clone was picked up a small number of times. The V and J genes are TRBV5-1 and TRBJ1-1, with 10 nucleotides matching TRBD1. The CDR3 totals 13 residues. CDR1 SGHRS and CDR2 YFSETQ come from the germline V gene. The trim removed 3 bases at V and 10 bases at J, leaving 6 bases unmatched. CDR3 protein: CASSSGDRGRAFF. In nucleotides, the CDR3 is TGCGCCAGCAGCTCGGGCGACAGGGGGCGAGCTTTCTTT.

In regard to this clone: The junction departs from the called germline gene at one end, perhaps through a read error. The V and J genes are TRBV28 and TRBJ1-1, with D perhaps matching TRBD1 (6 bases). This CDR3 region has 12 residues. CDR1 MDHEN and CDR2 SYDVKM come from the germline V gene. CDR3 DNA: TGTGCCAGCAGTTTTCAACAGGGTAAGTCCCTCTTT. It codes for CASSFQQGKSLF.

This chain uses TRBV18 with TRBJ2-1; TRBD2 matches 10 bases. There are 18 residues in the CDR3. CDR1 is KGHSH, CDR2 LQKENI, per germline. V was clipped by 4 bases and J by 5 bases; unmatched bases: 14. CDR3 region: CASSLGSAGGQGDNEQFF. The CDR3 DNA reads TGTGCCAGCTCACTAGGATCAGCGGGGGGGCAAGGAGACAATGAGCAGTTCTTC.

This clone showed up just a few times. The chain is built from TRBV5-1 and TRBJ2-7; 7 nucleotides match TRBD1. V lost 3 bases and J lost 3; bases outside the gene matches: 15. This CDR3 is built from 17 residues. Germline V lookup: CDR1 SGHRS, CDR2 YFSETQ. CDR3 nucleotides: TGCGCCAGCAGCTCAGGGGACGGGACAGCGATTCACTACGAGCAGTACTTC. Residues: CASSSGDGTAIHYEQYF.